Following are 16 T cell receptor beta chains from one sample sequenced in a study of blood T cells in healthy people across ages. Alongside a J-beta primer mix, a sample-barcoded 5' primer served in a second PCR lasting about 7 to 12 cycles. Each CDR3 protein gets one entry after TCRdb re-called the 5' RACE reads with MiXCR. The sample records about 1.1 million distinct CDR3 sequences, about two fifths being singletons. Sequences were obtained from blood. The receptors were gathered from a man aged 18-30 years in good health.

V gene TRBV24-1 combines with J gene TRBJ1-6, with a tentative D call TRBD1 (5 bases). This CDR3 has 16 amino acids. The V gene's germline CDR1 is KGHDR and CDR2 SFDVKD. V was cut by 4 bases and J by 4 bases, with 13 bases left in between. The CDR3 nucleotides are TGTGCCACCAGTGACACTCCGACAGCTTATAATTCACCCCTCCACTTT. Translated, it gives CATSDTPTAYNSPLHF.

This chain links TRBV4-2 with TRBJ1-4; 8 bases are shared with TRBD1. This CDR3 comprises 18 residues. CDR1 and CDR2 (germline): LGHNA, YNFKEQ. The V gene end was trimmed by 3 bases and the J gene end by 1 base; junction bases not matched to a gene: 10. CDR3 protein: CASSQRQGYHGTNEKLFF. DNA of the CDR3: TGTGCCAGCAGCCAGAGACAGGGGTATCACGGAACTAATGAAAAACTGTTTTTT.

This clonotype was observed once. This chain connects TRBV20-1 to TRBJ1-6; the D is unclear. V was clipped by 0 bases and J by 3 bases, with 15 bases between them. Germline CDR1 reads DFQATT; CDR2 reads SNEGSKA (reference sequence). This CDR3 has 17 residues. CDR3 nucleotides: TGCAGTGCTAGAGACGGGAGGGAGGGAATCTATAATTCACCCCTCCACTTT. It codes for CSARDGREGIYNSPLHF.

This chain links TRBV13 with TRBJ1-2; 8 nucleotides agree with TRBD1. This CDR3 has 15 residues. Losses at the gene ends were 5 bases for V and 8 bases for J; bases not matched to a gene: 13. The germline gives CDR1 PRHDT, CDR2 FYEKMQ (reference sequence). The CDR3 sequence is CASSSDRGERSGYTF. Written as DNA, the CDR3 is TGTGCCAGCAGCAGTGACAGGGGCGAACGGTCCGGCTACACCTTC.

There are many counts of this clonotype. The chain recombines TRBV5-1 with TRBJ2-7; no reliable D call. The CDR3 consists of 14 residues. The germline CDR1 and CDR2 sequences are SGHRS and YFSETQ. V shed 2 bases and J shed 3 bases, with 12 bases lying between them. The CDR3 here is CASSLGSSIYEQYF. The CDR3 bases are TGCGCCAGCAGCTTAGGCAGCTCCATCTACGAGCAGTACTTC.

As concerns this clonotype: The germline gene is not matched at one end of the junction; a read error may be the cause. The chain couples TRBV14 to TRBJ2-2; D might be TRBD1 (6 bases). Germline CDR1 reads SGHDN; CDR2 reads FVKESK. This CDR3 contains 16 residues. CDR3 region: CASSQGTGTKTGELFF. As DNA, the CDR3 is TGTGCCAGCAGCCAAGGAACAGGGACGAAGACCGGGGAGCTGTTTTTT.

V usage is TRBV9 and J usage is TRBJ1-3; D is possibly TRBD1 (5 bases). From germline, CDR1 is SGDLS and CDR2 YYNGEE. The CDR3 is 15 residues long. V lost 3 bases and J lost 4, with 14 bases in between. The CDR3 sequence: CASSGSGTAGNTIYF. The CDR3 nucleotides are TGTGCCAGCAGCGGAAGCGGGACCGCAGGAAACACCATATATTTT.

The sample holds many counts of this clonotype. This rearrangement joins TRBV6-5 to TRBJ1-2; D uncertain. V lost 4 bases and J lost 0, with 12 bases in between. The CDR3 sequence is 15 residues long. CDR1 MNHEY and CDR2 SVGAGI come from the germline V gene. CDR3 loop: CASSSGPRSNYGYTF. CDR3 bases: TGTGCCAGCAGTTCCGGGCCACGATCTAACTATGGCTACACCTTC.

The table lists this clonotype with many counts. The V gene is TRBV4-3, the J gene TRBJ1-4; no clear D. The CDR3 is made up of 14 amino acids. Germline V gene lookup returns CDR1 LGHNA and CDR2 YSLEER. Trimming left V 5 bases short and J 0 bases short, with 7 bases between. The CDR3 DNA reads as TGCGCCAGCAGCGACGGTGCAACTAATGAAAAACTGTTTTTT. Its translation is CASSDGATNEKLFF.

This chain connects TRBV2 to TRBJ1-6; tentatively, D is TRBD1 (6 bases). Trimming cost V 3 bases and J 7 bases, with 7 bases left between them. The CDR3 contains 13 residues. Germline values: CDR1 SNHLY, CDR2 FYNNEI. The CDR3 loop is CASSDQGNSPLHF. CDR3 DNA: TGTGCCAGCAGTGACCAGGGGAATTCACCCCTCCACTTT.

As regards this clonotype: Possible read error: a much larger clone is one base away. V usage is TRBV7-3 and J usage is TRBJ1-2; D may be TRBD1 (6 bases). There are 15 residues in the CDR3. Germline assignment: CDR1 SGHTA and CDR2 FQGTGA. The CDR3: CACSLTTGTYYGYTF. The CDR3 DNA follows: TGTGCCTGCAGCTTAACCACGGGGACATACTATGGCTACACCTTC.

The genes are TRBV20-1 and TRBJ2-3; 13 nucleotides align to TRBD2. CDR1 and CDR2 (germline): DFQATT, SNEGSKA (reference sequence). V was clipped by 5 bases and J by 3 bases; unmatched bases: 5. This CDR3 spans 15 amino acids. The CDR3 coding sequence is TGCAGTGCTTGCACTAGCGGGGGGGCTACAGATACGCAGTATTTT. As protein: CSACTSGGATDTQYF.

J is TRBJ1-2 and V is TRBV5-1; TRBD1 is a possible D gene (5 bases). The germline CDR1 and CDR2 sequences are SGHRS and YFSETQ. Trimming stripped 4 bases from V and 1 base from J, with 11 bases between. The CDR3 has 14 amino acids. This CDR3 reads CASSVGESNYGYTF. DNA for the CDR3: TGCGCCAGCAGCGTAGGGGAAAGTAACTATGGCTACACCTTC. Full variable domain (outside the CDR3, taken from reference TRBV5-1 and TRBJ1-2): KAGVTQTPRYLIKTRGQQVTLSCSPISGHRSVSWYQQTPGQGLQFLFEYFSETQRNKGNFPGRFSGRQFSNSRSEMNVSTLELGDSALYLCASSVGESNYGYTFGSGTRLTVV.

This chain uses TRBV12-3 or TRBV12-4 with TRBJ2-1; D perhaps matches TRBD1 (6 bases). The CDR3 extends over 14 amino acids. Deletions cut 7 bases from V and 4 bases from J, with 14 bases between. The CDR3 loop is CASTDRRLYNEQFF. The CDR3 DNA follows: TGTGCCAGCACCGACAGGAGACTATACAATGAGCAGTTCTTC.

The rearrangement uses TRBV4-3 and TRBJ2-5; 8 bases are shared with TRBD2. The length of the CDR3 is 16 residues. Looked up from germline, CDR1 is LGHNA and CDR2 is YSLEER. V dropped 0 bases and J dropped 4; count of bases not matched to a gene: 7. This CDR3 reads CASSQDFRGGGETQYF. DNA for the CDR3: TGCGCCAGCAGCCAAGATTTTCGGGGGGGAGGAGAGACCCAGTACTTC.

This clonotype was seen a handful of times. The rearrangement uses TRBV20-1 and TRBJ1-1, with 7 bases fitting TRBD1. Looked up from germline, CDR1 is DFQATT and CDR2 is SNEGSKA (reference sequence). The length of the CDR3 is 12 residues. Trimming removed 6 bases from V and 10 bases from J; junction bases left unmatched: 11. Written as DNA, the CDR3 is TGCAGTGCCTTGACAGGGATGCAAGGAGCTTTCTTT. This codes for CSALTGMQGAFF.